This entry describes one TCR beta chain. This clonotype appeared many times. No cognate antigen has been identified for it. Nothing much larger sits one base from this clone, and base qualities are not available. Trimming takes 9 bases from V and 5 bases from J, and the germline ends sit 12 bases apart. The CDR3 contains 12 residues, cysteine and phenylalanine counted. Only CDR3 DNA remains: 36 bases, in frame from the first base. According to the germline V gene, CDR1 reads MGHDK and CDR2 reads SYGVNS. This specimen's time point label, per the study, means: pre-sensitization, week 0. The treatment or condition label corresponds to: therapeutic diphenylcyclopropenone sensitization with weekly scalp DPC. Blood at each patch-test visit was drawn before the patch test was applied. Patients were eligible if aged 18 to 70, diagnosed with alopecia and judged suitable for DPC therapy, and pregnant patients were excluded. Unfractionated whole blood was collected in Tempus Blood RNA tubes, and total RNA was extracted from that blood.

To prepare the library, RACE was applied. TCRdb names NextSeq 500 as the instrument used. During library preparation, unique molecular identifiers were attached to individual cDNA molecules so that TCRs could be counted in a quantitative, reproducible way. For every blood RNA sample, sequencing covered both the TCR alpha and TCR beta chains. Turning to the authors' computational methods: The median number of TCRs per sample was some 100,000, ranging from roughly 20,000 to 690,600. The Decombinator software suite was used to annotate V, J and CDR3 in the TCR reads. To make PS versus PT1 abundance plots, every sample was subsampled to the same number of TCRs (28,000). TCRs were defined as expanded if absent before sensitization and observed at least eight times at the 2-week time point. TCRdb redid the processing of the public reads, applying fastp at Q25 and MiXCR, and retained in-frame beta chains. One record per CDR3 amino acid sequence lists the most common genes and DNA. TCRdb, not the authors, supplied the V and J calls. The sample table records approximately 400,000 distinct CDR3 sequences; about 5.1% of these occur just once. The top ten clones comprise just over 2.5% of the sample.

The record originates from a study of human T cells and chemical hapten exposure (TCRdb year 2021). About the full investigation: For sensitization, 2% DPC in acetone was applied to a roughly 2 cm by roughly 2 cm area of upper inner arm skin. The libraries were sequenced as a pool, and the TCR yield per sample differed mostly because of small variations in library volumes within the pool. Throughout the roughly 25-week study period, patients were also given weekly therapeutic DPC doses on the scalp. Around 30 alopecia patients provided blood for TCR sequencing at one to four time points (pre-sensitization, 2, 6 and 24 weeks). The patient cohort, mostly female, included alopecia areata with under or over 50% scalp involvement, alopecia totalis and alopecia universalis. Blood was sampled from patients pre-sensitization (week 0) and at 2, 6 and about 24 weeks after DPC sensitization. In alopecia patients, the study followed how the peripheral blood TCR repertoire changed in vivo over primary and secondary sensitization to diphenylcyclopropenone (DPC), a hapten. Patch tests used Finn chambers with 0.01% DPC on the upper back, scored after 6 days by International Contact Dermatitis Research Group standards.

General study outcomes and caveats: Expanded TCRs formed significantly more large CDR3 similarity clusters than pre-sensitization or healthy control sets, consistent with antigen-driven responses. Patch test score was positively correlated with the number of PT1 expanded TCRs, with significance at thresholds 8, 16 and 32 but not at 4. Because every patient had alopecia, a presumed autoimmune disease, the patients' immune response might differ from that of healthy individuals. DPC sensitization did not change the number of TCRs with a frequency above 1 in 1000, and there was no evidence of changes in global repertoire structure. After repeated subsampling, the strength of the expansion versus patch-test correlation and the threshold at which it became significant changed.

The chain couples TRBV25-1 to TRBJ2-3, with the D gene not confidently named. This clonotype was obtained from a woman in her forties or fifties with alopecia areata. Some clones in this sample may be carry-over from other donors' samples. The input for sequencing was whole blood, taken in connection with sensitization to the hapten diphenylcyclopropenone (DPC). The bases read TGTGCCAGTCGTTCGGGCGGAGATACGCAGTATTTT. Translation gives CASRSGGDTQYF.